This T cell receptor (beta chain) was profiled in a study of T cell responses to AZD1222 COVID-19 vaccine. Study-wide results and caveats: White British ancestry dominated among donors, who included more females, and clonal diversity was possibly underestimated. It was only a handful of AZD1222 recipients who were seropositive at baseline. Among spike-specific TCRs, nearly half reportedly target unmutated variant regions. Receipt of two AZD1222 doses was followed by a rise in Spike-specific TCR breadth and depth.

The CDR3 length is 17 residues. J lost 4 bases, V lost 0 bases, and 7 bases had no gene match. Germline-derived CDR1 and CDR2 are KGHSH and LQKENI. Of note for this clone: Its matching antigen is unknown.

TCRdb keeps only in-frame clones here, not all; method: immunoSEQ multiplex PCR. The sample lists about 120,000 clones, around nine tenths seen once, with 15% in the top ten. The rearrangement uses TRBV18 and TRBJ2-1, with 9 bases that match TRBD2. Material: peripheral blood, obtained 28 days after the second AZD1222 dose. The source is an adult who received the AZD1222 COVID-19 vaccine. The CDR3 coding sequence is TGTGCCAGCTCACCACCTATTAGCGGGGGTTCTTACAATGAGCAGTTCTTC. As protein: CASSPPISGGSYNEQFF.